This T cell receptor (beta chain) came from a study of OX40 agonist ivuxolimab in advanced cancers. Study information: Antecedent anti-PD-1, anti-PD-L1 or anti-CTLA-4 therapy was permissible, with roughly 36% having received some.

The protocol was immunoSEQ multiplex PCR, while the TCRdb copy is restricted to in-frame clones and leaves out a portion. The data show tens of thousands of clones, with roughly nine tenths seen just once and 3% to 4% held by the top ten. The investigators sampled blood at baseline, at cycle 4 day 1, and at cycle 7 day 1. Between the trimmed V and J ends, which lost 0 bases and 3 bases, there was a span of 3 bases. The CDR3 totals 12 residues. Germline CDR1 is SGHDT and CDR2 is YYEEEE. In this sample, this clone turned up once. No antigen is known for it. Study-level findings and limits: Mean expanded clone counts were higher in CD8+ than CD4+ T cells.

The gene calls are TRBV5-6 and TRBJ1-1; D is unresolved. The sequence came from an adult with an advanced solid tumor such as melanoma, head and neck, liver or kidney cancer. Sequenced here: CD4+ or CD8+ T cells sorted from blood, sampled in a trial of the OX40 agonist ivuxolimab. The CDR3 nucleotides are TGTGCCAGCAGCTTGGGGGACACTGAAGCTTTCTTT. It encodes CASSLGDTEAFF. The whole variable domain, remainder taken from reference TRBV5-6 and TRBJ1-1, is DAGVTQSPTHLIKTRGQQVTLRCSPKSGHDTVSWYQQALGQGPQFIFQYYEEEERQRGNFPDRFSGHQFPNYSSELNVNALLLGDSALYLCASSLGDTEAFFGQGTRLTVV.